These 14 T cell receptor beta chains originate from one sample sequenced in a study of PD-1 blockade in classical Hodgkin lymphoma. Every patient had relapsed following autologous stem cell transplantation, and cohorts differed in brentuximab vedotin exposure. Magnetic negative selection served to purify CD4+ T cells out of PBMCs that had been thawed. Clones were sequenced by immunoSEQ multiplex PCR, and TCRdb holds only the in-frame ones, with some missing. The sample carries 25,000 to 35,000 clones, 85% recorded once. Sequencing was performed on CD4+ T cells from blood, taken at baseline. Receptors originate from a human donor with classical Hodgkin lymphoma.

V usage is TRBV7-9 and J usage is TRBJ1-2; possible D gene TRBD1, 5 bases. The CDR3 extends over 15 amino acids. The V end was cut by 4 bases, the J end by 2 bases, with 14 bases between. Germline V gene sequence: CDR1 SEHNR, CDR2 FQNEAQ (reference sequence). In DNA form, the CDR3 reads TGTGCCAGCAGCTCGATTCGGGACGGGAACTATGGCTACACCTTC. This encodes CASSSIRDGNYGYTF.

The chain joins TRBV5-3 to TRBJ2-7; D is ambiguous. TRBV5-3 qualifies as an ORF whose function is uncertain. The CDR3 has 12 amino acids. The V and J ends lost 2 bases and 7 bases respectively, with 10 bases between them. The CDR3 DNA is TGTGCCAGAAGCTTAAGTGACTTTGAGCAGTACTTC. Encoded protein: CARSLSDFEQYF.

The gene calls are TRBV18 and TRBJ2-1; D gene uncertain. The CDR3 contains 15 residues. The germline gives CDR1 KGHSH, CDR2 LQKENI. V lost 6 bases and J lost 6, with 18 bases in between. The DNA for the CDR3 is TGTGCCAGCTCCCCCGACTTCGCCCGAACCAATGAGCAGTTCTTC. Translation gives CASSPDFARTNEQFF.

The rearrangement joins TRBV4-1 to TRBJ2-7, with TRBD2 matching 14 bases. The CDR3 has 17 residues. Germline lookup yields CDR1 MGHRA and CDR2 YSYEKL. V was clipped by 4 bases and J by 2 bases; unmatched bases: 7. The CDR3 region is CASSRGTSGGRTYEQYF. In DNA form, the CDR3 reads TGCGCCAGCAGCCGCGGGACTAGCGGGGGCAGGACCTACGAGCAGTACTTC.

The chain carries TRBV28 and TRBJ2-2, with a possible D match to TRBD1 (6 bases). Trimming removed 3 bases from V and 4 bases from J, with 12 bases in between. This CDR3 is built from 15 residues. Germline V lookup: CDR1 MDHEN, CDR2 SYDVKM. DNA of the CDR3: TGTGCCAGCAGTTTTAACAGGGTGCTCACCGGGGAGCTGTTTTTT. It specifies CASSFNRVLTGELFF. Filled out from reference TRBV28 and TRBJ2-2, the complete variable domain reads DVKVTQSSRYLVKRTGEKVFLECVQDMDHENMFWYRQDPGLGLRLIYFSYDVKMKEKGDIPEGYSVSREKKERFSLILESASTNQTSMYLCASSFNRVLTGELFFGEGSRLTVL.

The rearrangement links TRBV19 to TRBJ1-2; D remains ambiguous. Trimming removed 6 bases from V and 4 bases from J, with 12 bases in between. Germline V gene sequence: CDR1 LNHDA, CDR2 SQIVND (reference sequence). The CDR3 has 13 amino acids. CDR3 nucleotides: TGTGCCAGTAGAACGAGGGAACCCTATGGCTACACCTTC. Its protein is CASRTREPYGYTF.

The J gene is TRBJ2-5, the V gene TRBV18; TRBD1 aligns across 8 bases. With V trimmed by 3 bases and J by 1 base, 7 bases remained unmatched. Germline V gene data show CDR1 as KGHSH and CDR2 as LQKENI. The CDR3 has 16 residues. CDR3 sequence reads: CASSPGQGSLQETQYF. CDR3 sequence (DNA): TGTGCCAGCTCACCTGGACAGGGCAGCCTCCAAGAGACCCAGTACTTC. Full variable domain (missing parts from reference TRBV18 and TRBJ2-5): NAGVMQNPRHLVRRRGQEARLRCSPMKGHSHVYWYRQLPEEGLKFMVYLQKENIIDESGMPKERFSAEFPKEGPSILRIQQVVRGDSAAYFCASSPGQGSLQETQYFGPGTRLLVL.

The rearrangement joins TRBV27 to TRBJ1-6; 9 bases agree with TRBD1. Trimming took 5 bases from V and 9 from J; bases not matched to a gene: 5. Looked up from germline, CDR1 is MNHEY and CDR2 is SMNVEV (reference sequence). The length of the CDR3 is 14 residues. DNA for the CDR3: TGTGCCAGCAGTACCGGGACAGGGCTTTCACCCCTCCACTTT. Its protein is CASSTGTGLSPLHF.

The J gene is TRBJ1-1, the V gene TRBV2; D remains ambiguous. V was cut by 2 bases and J by 3 bases, with 10 bases left in between. Germline-derived CDR1 and CDR2 are SNHLY and FYNNEI. The length of the CDR3 is 14 residues. The CDR3, as DNA: TGTGCCAGCAGTGAACCGATTATACACACTGAAGCTTTCTTT. It yields the protein CASSEPIIHTEAFF.

J is TRBJ1-1 and V is TRBV7-9; D remains ambiguous. V gave up 5 bases and J gave up 10 bases, with 8 bases separating them. CDR3 length: 10 residues. The germline gives CDR1 SEHNR, CDR2 FQNEAQ (reference sequence). DNA of the CDR3: TGTGCCAGCAGCCCCGCCGTAGCTTTCTTT. This codes for CASSPAVAFF.

This chain connects TRBV25-1 to TRBJ1-1; weak D call: TRBD1 (6 bases). V dropped 2 bases and J dropped 1 base, with 17 bases sitting between them. CDR3 length: 17 amino acids. Germline V gene lookup returns CDR1 MGHDK and CDR2 SYGVNS. CDR3 sequence reads: CASSEKGRGGSNTEAFF. In DNA, the CDR3 is TGTGCCAGCAGTGAAAAGGGGAGAGGGGGATCGAACACTGAAGCTTTCTTT.

V and J are TRBV4-1 and TRBJ2-3; unclear D gene. In germline, CDR1 is MGHRA, CDR2 YSYEKL. The length of the CDR3 is 16 residues. Deletions cut 0 bases from V and 0 bases from J, with 10 bases between. The CDR3 DNA sequence: TGCGCCAGCAGCCAAGATCCAGCTTCTAGCACAGATACGCAGTATTTT. It codes for CASSQDPASSTDTQYF.

V is TRBV7-2 and J is TRBJ2-7; 14 nucleotides agree with TRBD2. Germline values: CDR1 SGHTA, CDR2 FQGNSA. The CDR3 is made up of 20 amino acids. The junction had 12 bases not matched to a gene; V was cut back by 0 bases and J by 2 bases. The CDR3 region has the DNA TGTGCCAGCAGCTTAGCCTTAGGGACTAGCGGGAGTTGGGCCCCCTACGAGCAGTACTTC. It codes for CASSLALGTSGSWAPYEQYF.

The chain employs TRBV2 and TRBJ1-2; TRBD1 is a possible D gene (6 bases). The germline gives CDR1 SNHLY, CDR2 FYNNEI. Trimming took off 6 bases at V and 2 bases at J, with 16 bases between the two ends. This CDR3 comprises 15 residues. This CDR3 is CASRVRDIPNYGYTF. The CDR3 DNA follows: TGTGCCAGCAGGGTCAGGGACATCCCCAACTATGGCTACACCTTC.